Presented here are 13 T cell receptor beta chains from one specimen sequenced in a study of blood T cell repertoires in COVID-19. The assay was immunoSEQ multiplex PCR, and TCRdb's table has in-frame clones only and misses some. The sample lists around 100,000 clones; 84% were seen once. The sequencing input was peripheral blood. Receptors originate from a man in his 60s with acute or convalescent COVID-19.

The CDR3 DNA reads TGCGCCAGCAGATGGGGCACGCCAAACACCGGGGAGCTGTTTTTT. Protein product: CASRWGTPNTGELFF. This rearrangement joins TRBV5-1 to TRBJ2-2; tentative D call: TRBD1 (5 bases). This CDR3 region has 15 residues. V gave up 5 bases and J gave up 2 bases, with 13 bases separating them. Per the germline V gene, CDR1 is SGHRS and CDR2 is YFSETQ. The full variable domain, with the rest looked up from reference TRBV5-1 and TRBJ2-2, is KAGVTQTPRYLIKTRGQQVTLSCSPISGHRSVSWYQQTPGQGLQFLFEYFSETQRNKGNFPGRFSGRQFSNSRSEMNVSTLELGDSALYLCASRWGTPNTGELFFGEGSRLTVL.

The chain is built from TRBV19 and TRBJ1-4; TRBD1 matches 8 bases. Trimming took 11 bases from V and 7 from J; bases not matched to a gene: 6. CDR1 LNHDA and CDR2 SQIVND come from the germline V gene (reference sequence). This CDR3 contains 12 residues. In DNA, the CDR3 is TGTGCCTCCGGACAGGGTGGTGAAAAACTGTTTTTT. This translates into CASGQGGEKLFF.

The V and J genes are TRBV25-1 and TRBJ2-3; 7 bases agree with TRBD2. The J segment lost 5 bases and the V segment lost 5 bases, leaving 10 bases of the junction unmatched. The CDR3 totals 15 residues. Germline CDR1 and CDR2: MGHDK and SYGVNS. CDR3 protein: CASSSVGGPGDTQYF. The DNA for the CDR3 is TGTGCCAGCAGTTCCGTGGGAGGGCCGGGAGATACGCAGTATTTT.

This chain uses TRBV6-6 with TRBJ2-3, with D unclear. Trimming removed 5 bases from V and 0 bases from J, with 18 bases in between. The germline V gene encodes CDR1 MNHNY and CDR2 SVGAGI (reference sequence). There are 17 residues in the CDR3. CDR3 sequence (DNA): TGTGCCAGCAGTCAACTTCAAAGCGCTTCTAGCACAGATACGCAGTATTTT. Translated: CASSQLQSASSTDTQYF.

The V call is TRBV27, the J call TRBJ1-5, with D perhaps matching TRBD1 (5 bases). Germline CDR1 and CDR2: MNHEY and SMNVEV (reference sequence). Trimming cost V 1 base and J 6 bases, with 10 bases left between them. The CDR3 contains 14 residues. The CDR3 bases are TGTGCCAGCAGTTTATTGGGGGAGGGTCAGCCCCAGCATTTT. Protein sequence: CASSLLGEGQPQHF.

The chain links TRBV18 to TRBJ1-2; D is unresolved. Between the trimmed V and J ends, which lost 3 bases and 8 bases, there was a span of 10 bases. Per germline, CDR1 KGHSH and CDR2 LQKENI. The CDR3 is made up of 12 amino acids. The CDR3 reads CASSPGRAGYTF. CDR3 coding DNA: TGTGCCAGCTCACCCGGGCGGGCCGGCTACACCTTC.

J is TRBJ2-4 and V is TRBV3-1 (or the pseudogene TRBV3-2), with D possibly TRBD2 on 5 matching bases. The CDR3 has 16 residues. V shed 1 base and J shed 0 bases, with 10 bases lying between them. Germline V gene sequence: CDR1 LGHDT, CDR2 YNNKEL (reference sequence). The CDR3, as DNA: TGTGCCAGCAGCCAAGTTTTCCGGGGAGCCAAAAACATTCAGTACTTC. Its protein is CASSQVFRGAKNIQYF.

This chain links TRBV4-1 with TRBJ1-1; D gene uncertain. The ends were cut back, 0 bases at V and 4 bases at J, with 12 bases in the middle. The CDR3 has 15 amino acids. Germline assignment: CDR1 MGHRA and CDR2 YSYEKL. CDR3 sequence reads: CASSQEDRRFTEAFF. CDR3 coding DNA: TGCGCCAGCAGCCAAGAGGATCGGAGGTTCACTGAAGCTTTCTTT.

The chain recombines TRBV6-1 with TRBJ2-7, with TRBD2 as a possible D gene (6 bases). This CDR3 is 15 amino acids long. Per the germline V gene, CDR1 is MNHNS and CDR2 is SASEGT. Trimming left V 1 base short and J 0 bases short, with 10 bases between. CDR3 nucleotide sequence: TGTGCCAGCAGTGAAGAGCCCGGGGGCTCCTACGAGCAGTACTTC. Encoded protein: CASSEEPGGSYEQYF.

The genes are TRBV7-9 and TRBJ1-2, with D possibly being TRBD1 (6 bases). V dropped 3 bases and J dropped 4 bases, with 15 bases sitting between them. Germline V CDR1 and CDR2: SEHNR, FQNEAQ (reference sequence). The CDR3 is 15 residues long. DNA of the CDR3: TGTGCCAGCAGCTTTACAGGGTCCTCTATCTATGGCTACACCTTC. Translated: CASSFTGSSIYGYTF. Filled out from reference TRBV7-9 and TRBJ1-2, the complete variable domain reads DTGVSQNPRHKITKRGQNVTFRCDPISEHNRLYWYRQTLGQGPEFLTYFQNEAQLEKSRLLSDRFSAERPKGSFSTLEIQRTEQGDSAMYLCASSFTGSSIYGYTFGSGTRLTVV.

This clone occurred once. The V and J genes are TRBV25-1 and TRBJ2-3, with D maybe TRBD2 (5 bases). This CDR3 is 14 amino acids long. Germline assignment: CDR1 MGHDK and CDR2 SYGVNS. V lost 7 bases and J 1 base, leaving 12 bases between the germline ends. In DNA, the CDR3 is TGTGCCAGCACCCGAGGGTCCGGCACAGATACGCAGTATTTT. It yields the protein CASTRGSGTDTQYF.

The chain employs TRBV9 and TRBJ2-3; 8 bases map to TRBD2. Germline CDR1 is SGDLS and CDR2 is YYNGEE. The junction had 2 bases not matched to a gene; V was cut back by 4 bases and J by 4 bases. The CDR3 has 13 residues. The DNA for the CDR3 is TGTGCCAGCAGCCCAGCGGGGGCAGATACGCAGTATTTT. Protein product: CASSPAGADTQYF.

The rearrangement joins TRBV29-1 to TRBJ1-2; D remains unclear. This CDR3 is built from 18 residues. V was cut by 2 bases and J by 7 bases, with 29 bases left in between. The germline gives CDR1 SQVTM, CDR2 ANQGSEA. The CDR3 DNA sequence: TGCAGCGTTGAAACGGGTGCAGTCGGAACGGAGTTAACTGGTGGCTACACCTTC. It translates to CSVETGAVGTELTGGYTF.